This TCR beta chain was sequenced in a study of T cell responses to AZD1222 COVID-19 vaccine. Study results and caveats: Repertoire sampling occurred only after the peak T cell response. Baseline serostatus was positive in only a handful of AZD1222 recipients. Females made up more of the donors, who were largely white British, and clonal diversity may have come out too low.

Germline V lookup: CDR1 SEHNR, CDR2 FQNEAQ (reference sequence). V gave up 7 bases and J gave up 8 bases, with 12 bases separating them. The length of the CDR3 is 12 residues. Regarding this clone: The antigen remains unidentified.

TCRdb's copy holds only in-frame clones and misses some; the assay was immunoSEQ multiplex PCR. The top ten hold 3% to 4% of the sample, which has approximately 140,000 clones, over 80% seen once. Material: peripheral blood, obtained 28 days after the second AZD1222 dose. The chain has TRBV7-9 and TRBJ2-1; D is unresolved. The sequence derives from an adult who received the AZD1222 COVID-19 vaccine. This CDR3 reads CASIISPHEQFF. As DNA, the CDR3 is TGTGCCAGCATTATCTCGCCACATGAGCAGTTCTTC.